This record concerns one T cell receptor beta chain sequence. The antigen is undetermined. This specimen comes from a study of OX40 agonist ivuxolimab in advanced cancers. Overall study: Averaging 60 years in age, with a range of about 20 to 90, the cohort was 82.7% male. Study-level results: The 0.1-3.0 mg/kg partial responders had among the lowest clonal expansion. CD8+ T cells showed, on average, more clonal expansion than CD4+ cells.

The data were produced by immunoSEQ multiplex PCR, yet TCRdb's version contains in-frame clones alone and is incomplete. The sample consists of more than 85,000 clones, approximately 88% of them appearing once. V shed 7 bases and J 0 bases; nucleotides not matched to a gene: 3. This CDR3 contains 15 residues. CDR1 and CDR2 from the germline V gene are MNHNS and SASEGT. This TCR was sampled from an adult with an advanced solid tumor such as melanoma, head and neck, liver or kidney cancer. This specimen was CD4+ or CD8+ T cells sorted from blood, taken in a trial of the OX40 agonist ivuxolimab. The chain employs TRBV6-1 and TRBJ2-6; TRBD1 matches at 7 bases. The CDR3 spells CASNRDSSGANVLTF. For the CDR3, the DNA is TGTGCCAGCAACAGGGACAGCTCTGGGGCCAACGTCCTGACTTTC.